This record concerns one TCR beta chain sequence. Seattle participants joined during active infection and were tracked over time. In the authors' methods: Quantification of nucleated cells was approximated via reference gene primer amplification. Sequencing was performed with immunoSEQ multiplex PCR; in TCRdb, only in-frame clones are kept and a portion is missing. V, J and clone size derive from that table, while D and trimming were established from the DNA sequence. The data contain around 280,000 clones, around nine tenths of them seen just once; the ten biggest clones take up 11%. V shed 7 bases, J shed 1 base, and the junction held 7 bases outside the gene matches. Germline lookup yields CDR1 MNHEY and CDR2 SVGAGI. CDR3 length: 15 amino acids. These data come from a study of blood T cell repertoires in COVID-19. Study in general: Sample material is recorded as cDNA or gDNA derived from T cells, B-cell-depleted T cells, or PBMCs.

The sequence derives from a young woman with COVID-19, enrolled during active disease. What was sequenced was peripheral blood. The chain couples TRBV6-5 to TRBJ2-7; TRBD1 matches at 10 bases. The CDR3 DNA reads as TGTGCCAGCACCGCTTCGGGACAGGGGTCCTACGAGCAGTACTTC. This sequence encodes CASTASGQGSYEQYF.